Each of the 20 T cell receptor beta chains below was sequenced from the same sample in a study of blood T cells in healthy people across ages. A J-beta primer mix and a sample-barcoded 5' primer were used in a second PCR of roughly 7 to 12 cycles. TCRdb recomputed calls from the 5' RACE reads with MiXCR, one row per CDR3 protein. Here the sample spans about 1,500,000 distinct CDR3 sequences, roughly 30% being singletons. Material for sequencing was blood. These receptors were taken from a woman aged 25-40 years in good health.

This clonotype was seen a handful of times. The rearrangement joins TRBV3-1 to TRBJ1-3, with 8 bases matching TRBD1. This CDR3 contains 13 residues. V lost 5 bases, J lost 8 bases, and 5 bases stayed unmatched. Germline CDR1 is LGHDT and CDR2 is YNNKEL (reference sequence). The DNA of the CDR3 is TGTGCCAGCAGCAAGGGACAGGCCGACACCATATATTTT. It yields the protein CASSKGQADTIYF.

The chain recombines TRBV5-1 with TRBJ1-1; TRBD1 matches 7 bases. The CDR3 is made up of 14 amino acids. CDR1 is SGHRS, CDR2 YFSETQ, per germline. Trimming cost V 6 bases and J 0 bases; bases outside gene matches: 5. CDR3 residues: CASNWDRLNTEAFF. CDR3 nucleotide sequence: TGCGCCAGCAACTGGGACAGACTGAACACTGAAGCTTTCTTT.

The chain uses TRBV19 and TRBJ2-1, with no clear D. V was trimmed by 5 bases and J by 8 bases, leaving 10 bases between them. The CDR3 covers 12 residues. Germline CDR1 LNHDA, CDR2 SQIVND (reference sequence). CDR3 DNA: TGTGCCAGTAGTTTAGTAGCACATGAGCAGTTCTTC. Its translation is CASSLVAHEQFF.

Regarding this clonotype: The CDR3 carries no conserved terminal phenylalanine or tryptophan, so it likely arises from a read error. This chain connects TRBV20-1 to TRBJ2-7; no clear D gene. V was cut by 3 bases and J by 0 bases, with 12 bases left in between. CDR1 is DFQATT and CDR2 is SNEGSKA in the germline V gene (reference sequence). This CDR3 has 14 residues. The CDR3 DNA reads TGCAGTGCTAGCGGTCGCAGGAGCTCCTACGAGCAGTACTTA. The encoded protein is CSASGRRSSYEQYL.

A note on this clonotype: A read error may explain this, as a much larger clone is one base away. The V and J genes are TRBV20-1 and TRBJ2-4; the D gene is possibly TRBD1 (6 bases). The DNA end lines up better with TRBJ2-7; the J call may be wrong. The germline gives CDR1 DFQATT, CDR2 SNEGSKA (reference sequence). This CDR3 is built from 15 residues. The CDR3 DNA reads TGCGTGACCTACCCGGATACAGGGACGCTTTACGAGCAGTACTTC. It is translated as CVTYPDTGTLYEQYF.

The chain couples TRBV10-2 to TRBJ1-5, with D possibly matching TRBD1 (6 bases). CDR1 is WSHSY, CDR2 SAAADI, per germline. The V end was cut by 4 bases, the J end by 6 bases, with 16 bases between. This CDR3 has 15 amino acids. CDR3 in amino acids: CASSGSGAAGQPQHF. The CDR3 nucleotides are TGCGCCAGCAGTGGGTCAGGGGCAGCGGGTCAGCCCCAGCATTTT.

This clonotype was counted ten times or more. V usage is TRBV7-9 and J usage is TRBJ2-7; no firm D call. V was shortened by 5 bases and J by 6 bases, with 20 bases between the two germline ends. From germline, CDR1 is SEHNR and CDR2 FQNEAQ (reference sequence). The CDR3 totals 15 residues. CDR3 sequence reads: CASSGALFEQGEQYF. The CDR3 DNA is TGTGCCAGCAGCGGAGCCCTCTTTGAGCAAGGCGAGCAGTACTTC.

This clonotype came up a few times. The J gene is TRBJ2-7, the V gene TRBV13, with D maybe TRBD1 (6 bases). Trimming pared 5 bases from V and 2 bases from J, leaving 13 bases between. The germline V gene has CDR1 PRHDT and CDR2 FYEKMQ (reference sequence). The CDR3 length is 14 residues. Here the CDR3 reads CASSRLRDTYEQYF. CDR3 in DNA: TGTGCCAGCAGCCGACTACGGGACACCTACGAGCAGTACTTC.

This chain uses TRBV6-5 with TRBJ2-7, with D perhaps matching TRBD1 (5 bases). V was trimmed by 2 bases and J by 2 bases, leaving 13 bases between them. CDR3 length equals 15 residues. The germline V gene encodes CDR1 MNHEY and CDR2 SVGAGI. The CDR3 reads CASSYADSSPYEQYF. CDR3 nucleotide sequence: TGTGCCAGCAGTTACGCCGACAGCTCCCCCTACGAGCAGTACTTC.

This chain joins TRBV4-1 and TRBJ2-3; 14 bases are shared with TRBD2. This CDR3 spans 21 amino acids. V trimming: 0 bases; J trimming: 4 bases; junction bases outside the gene matches: 15. Germline CDR1 MGHRA, CDR2 YSYEKL. CDR3 residues: CASSQDRKNVWTSGGPDTQYF. The CDR3, as DNA: TGCGCCAGCAGCCAAGATAGGAAGAACGTATGGACTAGCGGGGGGCCAGATACGCAGTATTTT.

At least ten counts were recorded for this clonotype. The genes are TRBV20-1 and TRBJ2-7, with 14 nucleotides matching TRBD2. This CDR3 spans 16 amino acids. J was trimmed by 4 bases and V by 3 bases; bases with no gene match: 8. Germline CDR1 reads DFQATT; CDR2 reads SNEGSKA (reference sequence). The CDR3 sequence is CSASGTSGSEGYEQYF. DNA for the CDR3: TGCAGTGCTAGTGGGACTAGCGGGAGCGAGGGGTACGAGCAGTACTTC.

Of note for this clonotype: Mismatch with germline at one junction end may stem from a read error. This sequence joins TRBV27 and TRBJ2-1; 8 nucleotides line up with TRBD2. The CDR3 totals 13 residues. CDR1 is MNHEY, CDR2 SMNVEV, per germline (reference sequence). The CDR3 region is CTSSPGLVAEQFF. The CDR3 nucleotides read TGTACCAGCAGCCCGGGACTAGTGGCTGAGCAGTTCTTC.

Ten or more counts support this clonotype. The V and J genes are TRBV28 and TRBJ2-3, with a tentative D call TRBD1 (6 bases). The CDR3 extends over 13 amino acids. The V end lost 5 bases, the J end lost 7 bases, and 13 bases lay between the germline ends. The V gene's germline CDR1 is MDHEN and CDR2 SYDVKM. CDR3 protein: CASSRYRVNTQYF. The CDR3 nucleotides are TGTGCCAGCAGTCGATACAGGGTCAATACGCAGTATTTT.

This clonotype was detected only a few times. V is TRBV20-1 and J is TRBJ2-3; 7 positions match TRBD2. J lost 4 bases, V lost 4 bases, and 14 bases had no gene match. The V gene's germline CDR1 is DFQATT and CDR2 SNEGSKA (reference sequence). The CDR3 is made up of 16 amino acids. The CDR3 sequence is CSAISPASGAADTQYF. The CDR3 DNA follows: TGCAGTGCTATTAGCCCCGCGAGCGGGGCGGCAGATACGCAGTATTTT.

This clonotype was detected ten times or more. This chain connects TRBV6-5 to TRBJ1-2, with 7 nucleotides matching TRBD1. The J segment lost 6 bases and the V segment lost 1 base, leaving 8 bases of the junction unmatched. The germline gives CDR1 MNHEY, CDR2 SVGAGI. This CDR3 has 15 residues. CDR3 DNA: TGTGCCAGCAGTTACTACCTTACAGGGGCGAATGGCTACACCTTC. This sequence encodes CASSYYLTGANGYTF.

This clonotype was counted ten times or more. The rearrangement links TRBV12-3 or TRBV12-4 to TRBJ1-5; TRBD1 matches at 7 bases. This CDR3 comprises 14 residues. With 5 bases clipped from V and 7 bases from J, the junction kept 8 bases outside the gene matches. The CDR3 here is CASSRKTGEQPQHF. The DNA of the CDR3 is TGTGCCAGCAGTCGGAAAACAGGGGAACAGCCCCAGCATTTT.

CDR3 region: CASSGRTGTGETQYF. CDR3 nucleotides: TGTGCCAGTAGTGGACGGACAGGGACCGGGGAGACCCAGTACTTC. The rearrangement links TRBV19 to TRBJ2-5, with 8 bases aligning to TRBD1. The V segment lost 5 bases and the J segment 5 bases; nucleotides outside the gene matches: 10. CDR1 and CDR2 from the germline V gene are LNHDA and SQIVND (reference sequence). This CDR3 region has 15 residues.

This clonotype was picked up many times. The CDR3: CASSSTSLDRGETQYF. The CDR3 DNA is TGTGCCAGCAGTTCTACCTCTTTGGACAGGGGGGAGACCCAGTACTTC. The rearrangement links TRBV6-5 to TRBJ2-5; 10 nucleotides match TRBD1. The CDR3 sequence is 16 residues long. V lost 4 bases to trimming and J lost 5 bases; unmatched junction nucleotides: 10. Germline lookup yields CDR1 MNHEY and CDR2 SVGAGI.

This clonotype was recorded at least ten times. This rearrangement joins TRBV4-3 to TRBJ2-7; no clear D gene. Germline loops: CDR1 LGHNA, CDR2 YSLEER. V gave up 0 bases and J gave up 0 bases, with 9 bases separating them. The CDR3 covers 15 residues. CDR3 residues: CASSQDLSSSYEQYF. The CDR3 DNA sequence: TGCGCCAGCAGCCAAGATCTTTCAAGCTCCTACGAGCAGTACTTC.

This clonotype was seen a handful of times. CDR3 DNA: TGTGCCAGCAGCCTTTTACAGGGGGCGGATACGCAGTATTTT. This sequence encodes CASSLLQGADTQYF. The V call is TRBV3-1, the J call TRBJ2-3, with 9 bases lining up with TRBD1. The CDR3 sequence is 14 residues long. Germline trimming cut 4 bases from V and 6 bases from J; bases unmatched to any gene: 5. CDR1 is LGHDT and CDR2 is YNNKEL in the germline V gene (reference sequence).